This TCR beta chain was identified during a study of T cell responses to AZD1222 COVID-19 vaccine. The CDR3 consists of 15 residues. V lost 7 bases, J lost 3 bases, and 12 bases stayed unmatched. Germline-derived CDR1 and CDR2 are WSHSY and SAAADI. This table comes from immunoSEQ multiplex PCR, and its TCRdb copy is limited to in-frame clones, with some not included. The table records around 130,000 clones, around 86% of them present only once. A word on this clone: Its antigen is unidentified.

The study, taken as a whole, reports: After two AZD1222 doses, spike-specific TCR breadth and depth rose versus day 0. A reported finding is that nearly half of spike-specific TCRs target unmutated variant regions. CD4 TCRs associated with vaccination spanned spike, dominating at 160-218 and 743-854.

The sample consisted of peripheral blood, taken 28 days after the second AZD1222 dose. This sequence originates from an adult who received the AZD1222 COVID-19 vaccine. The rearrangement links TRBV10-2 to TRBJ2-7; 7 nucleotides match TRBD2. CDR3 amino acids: CASTPPGGGNYEQYF. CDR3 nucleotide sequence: TGCGCCAGCACCCCCCCTGGCGGGGGTAACTACGAGCAGTACTTC.